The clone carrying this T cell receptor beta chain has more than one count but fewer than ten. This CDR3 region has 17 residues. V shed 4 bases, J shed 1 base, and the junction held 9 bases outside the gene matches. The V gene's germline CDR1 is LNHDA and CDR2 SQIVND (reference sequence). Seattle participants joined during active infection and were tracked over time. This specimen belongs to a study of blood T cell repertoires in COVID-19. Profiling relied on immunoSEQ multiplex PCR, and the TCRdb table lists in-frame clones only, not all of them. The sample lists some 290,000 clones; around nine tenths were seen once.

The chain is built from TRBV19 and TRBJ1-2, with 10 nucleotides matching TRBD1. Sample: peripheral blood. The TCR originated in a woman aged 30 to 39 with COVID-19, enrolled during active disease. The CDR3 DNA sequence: TGTGCCAGTAGTACTCCGACAGGGGGCAAAAGTAACTATGGCTACACCTTC. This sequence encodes CASSTPTGGKSNYGYTF.